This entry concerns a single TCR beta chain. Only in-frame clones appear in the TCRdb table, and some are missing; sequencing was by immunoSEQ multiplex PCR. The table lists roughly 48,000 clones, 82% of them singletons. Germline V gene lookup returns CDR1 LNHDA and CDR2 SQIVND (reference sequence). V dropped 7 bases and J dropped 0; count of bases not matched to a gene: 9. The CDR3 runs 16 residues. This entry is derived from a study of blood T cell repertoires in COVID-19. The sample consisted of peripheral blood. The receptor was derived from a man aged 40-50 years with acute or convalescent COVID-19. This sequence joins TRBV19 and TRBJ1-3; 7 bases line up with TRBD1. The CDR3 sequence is CASKQDRLVSGNTIYF. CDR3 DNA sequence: TGTGCCAGTAAACAGGACAGGTTGGTCTCTGGAAACACCATATATTTT.